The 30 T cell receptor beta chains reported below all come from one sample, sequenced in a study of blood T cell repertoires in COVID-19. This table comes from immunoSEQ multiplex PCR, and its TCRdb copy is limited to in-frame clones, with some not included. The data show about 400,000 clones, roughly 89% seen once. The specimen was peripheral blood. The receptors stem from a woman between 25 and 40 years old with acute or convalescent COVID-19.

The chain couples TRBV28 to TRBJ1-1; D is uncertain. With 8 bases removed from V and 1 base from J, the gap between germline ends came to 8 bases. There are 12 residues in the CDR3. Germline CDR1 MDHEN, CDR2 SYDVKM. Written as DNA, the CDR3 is TGTGCCAGCGGAGGGCAGAACACTGAAGCTTTCTTT. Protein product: CASGGQNTEAFF. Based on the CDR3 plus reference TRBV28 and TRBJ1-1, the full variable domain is DVKVTQSSRYLVKRTGEKVFLECVQDMDHENMFWYRQDPGLGLRLIYFSYDVKMKEKGDIPEGYSVSREKKERFSLILESASTNQTSMYLCASGGQNTEAFFGQGTRLTVV.

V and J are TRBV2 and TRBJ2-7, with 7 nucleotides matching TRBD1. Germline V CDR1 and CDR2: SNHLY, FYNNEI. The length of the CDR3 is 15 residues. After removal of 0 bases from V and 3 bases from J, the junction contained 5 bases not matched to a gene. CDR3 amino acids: CASSEAGTGDYEQYF. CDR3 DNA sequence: TGTGCCAGCAGTGAAGCGGGCACAGGGGACTACGAGCAGTACTTC.

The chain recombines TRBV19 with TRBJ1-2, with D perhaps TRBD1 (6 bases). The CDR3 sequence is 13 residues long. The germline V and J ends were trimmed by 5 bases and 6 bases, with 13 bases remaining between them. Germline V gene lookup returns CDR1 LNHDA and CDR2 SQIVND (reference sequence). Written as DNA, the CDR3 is TGTGCCAGTAGTCTAGCCTCAGGGGATGGCTACACCTTC. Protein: CASSLASGDGYTF.

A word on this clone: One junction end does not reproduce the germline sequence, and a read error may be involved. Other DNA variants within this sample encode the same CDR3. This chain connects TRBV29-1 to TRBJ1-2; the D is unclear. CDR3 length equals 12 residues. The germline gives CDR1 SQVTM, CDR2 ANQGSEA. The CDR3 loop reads CSVETGYYGYTF. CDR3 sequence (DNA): TGCAGCGTAGAGACGGGATACTATGGCTACACCTTT.

The CDR3 is CASSVAGTYEQYF. As DNA, the CDR3 is TGTGCCAGCAGCGTAGCTGGCACCTACGAGCAGTACTTC. This chain joins TRBV9 and TRBJ2-7; D ambiguous. Germline V gene sequence: CDR1 SGDLS, CDR2 YYNGEE. Trimming left V 0 bases short and J 2 bases short, with 6 bases between. This CDR3 has 13 amino acids.

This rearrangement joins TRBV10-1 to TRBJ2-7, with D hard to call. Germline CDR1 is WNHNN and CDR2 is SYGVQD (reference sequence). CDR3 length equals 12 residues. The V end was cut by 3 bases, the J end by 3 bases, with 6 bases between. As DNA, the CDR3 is TGCGCCAGCAGTGAAACGGTCTACGAGCAGTACTTC. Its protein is CASSETVYEQYF.

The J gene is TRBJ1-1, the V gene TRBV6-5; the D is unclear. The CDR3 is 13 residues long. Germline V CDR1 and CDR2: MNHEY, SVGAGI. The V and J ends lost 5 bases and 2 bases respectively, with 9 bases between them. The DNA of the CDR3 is TGTGCCAGCAGTCTTCCGGGAAACACTGAAGCTTTCTTT. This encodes CASSLPGNTEAFF.

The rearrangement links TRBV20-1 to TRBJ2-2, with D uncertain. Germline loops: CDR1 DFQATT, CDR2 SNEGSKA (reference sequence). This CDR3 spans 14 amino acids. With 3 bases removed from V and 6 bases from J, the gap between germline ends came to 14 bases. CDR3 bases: TGCAGTGCTAGTCGAAGGAGTGGTTCCGGGGAGCTGTTTTTT. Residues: CSASRRSGSGELFF.

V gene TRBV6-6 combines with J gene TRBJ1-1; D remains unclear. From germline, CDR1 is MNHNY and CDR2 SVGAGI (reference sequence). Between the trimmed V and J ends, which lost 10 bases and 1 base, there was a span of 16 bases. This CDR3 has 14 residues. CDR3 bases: TGTGCCACCCGGGTGGAAGGGAGGAACACTGAAGCTTTCTTT. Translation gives CATRVEGRNTEAFF.

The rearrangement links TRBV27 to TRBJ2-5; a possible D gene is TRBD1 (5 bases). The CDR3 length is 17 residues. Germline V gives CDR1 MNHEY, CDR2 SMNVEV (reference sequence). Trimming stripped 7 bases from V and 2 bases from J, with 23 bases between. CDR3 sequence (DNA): TGTGCCAGCAAGGTCGGTCGGGCAGGGCAAATTCAAGAGACCCAGTACTTC. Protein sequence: CASKVGRAGQIQETQYF.

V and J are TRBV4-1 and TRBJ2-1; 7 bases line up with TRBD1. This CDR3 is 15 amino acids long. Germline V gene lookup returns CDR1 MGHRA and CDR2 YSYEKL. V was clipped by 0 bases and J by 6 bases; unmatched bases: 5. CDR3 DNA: TGCGCCAGCAGCCAAGATGAGACAGGGTCCAATGAGCAGTTCTTC. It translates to CASSQDETGSNEQFF.

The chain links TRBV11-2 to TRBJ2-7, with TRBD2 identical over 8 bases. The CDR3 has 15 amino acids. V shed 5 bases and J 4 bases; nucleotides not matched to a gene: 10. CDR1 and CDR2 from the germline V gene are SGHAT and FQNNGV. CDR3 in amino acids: CASSNTRGGPYEQYF. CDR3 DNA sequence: TGTGCCAGCAGCAACACTCGGGGGGGCCCTTACGAGCAGTACTTC.

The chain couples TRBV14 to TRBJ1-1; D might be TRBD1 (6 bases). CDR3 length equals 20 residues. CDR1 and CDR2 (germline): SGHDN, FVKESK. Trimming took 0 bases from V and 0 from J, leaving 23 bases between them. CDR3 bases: TGTGCCAGCAGCCAAGAGGTCGGGGGGGGCACTGCGAACTTGAACACTGAAGCTTTCTTT. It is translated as CASSQEVGGGTANLNTEAFF. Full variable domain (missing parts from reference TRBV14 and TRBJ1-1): EAGVTQFPSHSVIEKGQTVTLRCDPISGHDNLYWYRRVMGKEIKFLLHFVKESKQDESGMPNNRFLAERTGGTYSTLKVQPAELEDSGVYFCASSQEVGGGTANLNTEAFFGQGTRLTVV.

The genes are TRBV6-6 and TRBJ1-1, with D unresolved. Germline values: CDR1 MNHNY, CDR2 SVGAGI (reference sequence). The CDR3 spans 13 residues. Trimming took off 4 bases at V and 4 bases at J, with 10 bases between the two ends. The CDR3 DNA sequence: TGTGCCAGCAGTTCTGGAGTTCCCACTGAAGCTTTCTTT. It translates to CASSSGVPTEAFF.

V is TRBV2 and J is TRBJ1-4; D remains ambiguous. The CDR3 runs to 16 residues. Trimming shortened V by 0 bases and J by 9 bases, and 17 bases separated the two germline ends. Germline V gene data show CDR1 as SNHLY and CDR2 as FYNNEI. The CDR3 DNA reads TGTGCCAGCAGTGAAGCTCTGGGAGCAGGCGCAAAAAAACTGTTTTTT. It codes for CASSEALGAGAKKLFF.

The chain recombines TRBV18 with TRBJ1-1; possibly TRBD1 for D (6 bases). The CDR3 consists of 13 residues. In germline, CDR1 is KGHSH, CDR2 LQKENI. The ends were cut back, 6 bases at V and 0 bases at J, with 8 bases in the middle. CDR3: CASSDSMNTEAFF. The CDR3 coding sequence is TGTGCCAGCTCGGACAGCATGAACACTGAAGCTTTCTTT.

The CDR3 spells CASRAGGLAVYEQYF. CDR3 sequence (DNA): TGTGCCAGCAGAGCCGGCGGTCTAGCGGTCTACGAGCAGTACTTC. This chain connects TRBV6-5 to TRBJ2-7, with 7 bases fitting TRBD2. V was clipped by 6 bases and J by 3 bases; unmatched bases: 11. The CDR3 spans 15 residues. Germline assignment: CDR1 MNHEY and CDR2 SVGAGI.

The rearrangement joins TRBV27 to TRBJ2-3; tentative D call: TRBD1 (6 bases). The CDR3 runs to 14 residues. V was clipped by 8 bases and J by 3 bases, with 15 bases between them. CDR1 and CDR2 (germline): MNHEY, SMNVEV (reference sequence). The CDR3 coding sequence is TGTGCCAGCGCAACAGGGTATCGAACAGATACGCAGTATTTT. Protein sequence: CASATGYRTDTQYF.

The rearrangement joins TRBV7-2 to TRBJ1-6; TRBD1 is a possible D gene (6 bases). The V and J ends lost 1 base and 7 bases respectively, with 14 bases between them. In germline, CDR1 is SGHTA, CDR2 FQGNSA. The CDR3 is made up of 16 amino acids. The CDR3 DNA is TGTGCCAGCAGCTTAGTAGTTGGACAGTCAAATTCACCCCTCCACTTT. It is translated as CASSLVVGQSNSPLHF.

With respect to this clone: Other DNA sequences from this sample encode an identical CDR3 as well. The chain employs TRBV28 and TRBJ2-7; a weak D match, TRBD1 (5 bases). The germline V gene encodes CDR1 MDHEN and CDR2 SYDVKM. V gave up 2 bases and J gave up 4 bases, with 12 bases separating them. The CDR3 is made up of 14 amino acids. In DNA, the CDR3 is TGTGCCAGCAGTTTAAGCAGGGTAGGTTACGAGCAGTACTTC. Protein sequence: CASSLSRVGYEQYF.

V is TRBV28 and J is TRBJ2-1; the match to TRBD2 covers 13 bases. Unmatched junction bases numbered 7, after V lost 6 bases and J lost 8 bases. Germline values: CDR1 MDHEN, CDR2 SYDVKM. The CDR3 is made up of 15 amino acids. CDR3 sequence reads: CASRRLAGGRDEQFF. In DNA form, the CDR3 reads TGTGCCAGCAGGCGACTAGCGGGGGGAAGGGATGAGCAGTTCTTC.

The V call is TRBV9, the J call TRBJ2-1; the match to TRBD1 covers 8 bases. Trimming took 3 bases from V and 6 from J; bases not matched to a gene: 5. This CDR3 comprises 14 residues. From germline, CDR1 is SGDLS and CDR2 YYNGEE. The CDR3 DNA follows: TGTGCCAGCAGCGCGGGACAGGTGTTCAATGAGCAGTTCTTC. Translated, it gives CASSAGQVFNEQFF. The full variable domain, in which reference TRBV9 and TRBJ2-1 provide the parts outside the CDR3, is DSGVTQTPKHLITATGQRVTLRCSPRSGDLSVYWYQQSLDQGLQFLIQYYNGEERAKGNILERFSAQQFPDLHSELNLSSLELGDSALYFCASSAGQVFNEQFFGPGTRLTVL.

CDR3 in amino acids: CASSLSRTGFYEQYF. In nucleotides, the CDR3 is TGTGCCAGCAGTTTATCGAGGACAGGGTTCTACGAGCAGTACTTC. The gene calls are TRBV28 and TRBJ2-7, with 8 positions matching TRBD1. The length of the CDR3 is 15 residues. V shed 1 base, J shed 3 bases, and the junction held 5 bases outside the gene matches. The germline gives CDR1 MDHEN, CDR2 SYDVKM.

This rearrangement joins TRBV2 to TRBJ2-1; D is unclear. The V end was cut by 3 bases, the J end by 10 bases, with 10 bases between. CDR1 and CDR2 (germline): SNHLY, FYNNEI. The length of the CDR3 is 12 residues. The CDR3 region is CASSESYKEQFF. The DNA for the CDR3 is TGTGCCAGCAGTGAGTCGTATAAAGAGCAGTTCTTC. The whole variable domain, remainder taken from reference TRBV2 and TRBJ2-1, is EPEVTQTPSHQVTQMGQEVILRCVPISNHLYFYWYRQILGQKVEFLVSFYNNEISEKSEIFDDQFSVERPDGSNFTLKIRSTKLEDSAMYFCASSESYKEQFFGPGTRLTVL.

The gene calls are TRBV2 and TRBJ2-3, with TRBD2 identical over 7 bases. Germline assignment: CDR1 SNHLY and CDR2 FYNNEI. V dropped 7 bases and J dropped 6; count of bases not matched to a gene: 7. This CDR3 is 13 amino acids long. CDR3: CASNPGLVDTQYF. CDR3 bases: TGTGCCAGCAACCCCGGACTAGTGGATACGCAGTATTTT.

In nucleotides, the CDR3 is TGTGCCAGCAGTCCTACCGGGACTAGCGGATACCAAGAGACCCAGTACTTC. Its translation is CASSPTGTSGYQETQYF. The rearrangement links TRBV28 to TRBJ2-5, with 11 bases identical to TRBD2. The CDR3 is made up of 17 amino acids. Germline CDR1 and CDR2: MDHEN and SYDVKM. The ends lost 5 bases at V and 0 bases at J; junction bases unmatched: 8.

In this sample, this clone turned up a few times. The CDR3 bases are TGTGCCAGCAGCGTAGGAAACCGGGGGTTCGAGCAGTACTTC. It codes for CASSVGNRGFEQYF. The chain uses TRBV9 and TRBJ2-7, with D perhaps matching TRBD2 (6 bases). The CDR3 extends over 14 amino acids. Trimming took 0 bases from V and 6 from J, leaving 13 bases between them. CDR1 and CDR2 from the germline V gene are SGDLS and YYNGEE.

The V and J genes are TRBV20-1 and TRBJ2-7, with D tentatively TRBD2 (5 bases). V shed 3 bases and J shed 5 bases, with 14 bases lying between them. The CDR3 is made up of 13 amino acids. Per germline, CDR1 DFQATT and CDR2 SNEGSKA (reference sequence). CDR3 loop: CSASWAGGNEQYF. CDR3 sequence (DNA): TGCAGTGCTAGTTGGGCCGGAGGCAACGAGCAGTACTTC.

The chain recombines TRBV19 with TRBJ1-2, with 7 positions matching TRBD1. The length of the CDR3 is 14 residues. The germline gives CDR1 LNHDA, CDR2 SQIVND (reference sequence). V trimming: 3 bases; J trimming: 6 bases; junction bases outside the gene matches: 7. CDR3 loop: CASSMPGGMDGYTF. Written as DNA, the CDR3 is TGTGCCAGTAGTATGCCAGGGGGAATGGATGGCTACACCTTC.

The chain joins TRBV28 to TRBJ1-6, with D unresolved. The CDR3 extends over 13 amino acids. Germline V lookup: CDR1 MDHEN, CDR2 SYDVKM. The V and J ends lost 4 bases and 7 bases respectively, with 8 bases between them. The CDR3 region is CASSWALNSPLHF. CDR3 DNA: TGTGCCAGCAGTTGGGCGTTAAATTCACCCCTCCACTTT. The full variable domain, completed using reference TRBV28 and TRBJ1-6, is DVKVTQSSRYLVKRTGEKVFLECVQDMDHENMFWYRQDPGLGLRLIYFSYDVKMKEKGDIPEGYSVSREKKERFSLILESASTNQTSMYLCASSWALNSPLHFGNGTRLTVT.